This TCR beta chain was retrieved from a study of PD-1 blockade in classical Hodgkin lymphoma (dated by TCRdb to about 2020). With respect to the entire study: Nivolumab dosing was 3 mg/kg intravenously every 2 weeks, continuing until either disease progression or unacceptable toxicity. The study used TCR beta sequencing and CyTOF to define a peripheral blood immune signature of response to PD-1 blockade in classical Hodgkin lymphoma. Results and caveats for the whole study, not just this receptor: Lower diversity was seen in patients whose nivolumab began less than 1 year after ASCT, and these patients were left out of later analyses so that immune reconstitution would not confound the results. By C4D1, a significant rise was seen in CD4+ TCR diversity but not in CD8+ TCR diversity (p=0.0027 vs p=0.16), and the rise was most apparent among complete responders (p=0.02). Baseline TCR diversity was reported to be lower in newly diagnosed patients than in healthy donors, and even lower in relapsed/refractory patients. Among trial patients, those achieving complete response had baseline diversity similar to that of newly diagnosed patients, while diversity was significantly lower in partial responders and progressors. The study was restricted to a single clinical trial cohort, and the causes of repertoire differences, possibly disease activity or prior therapy, were left undefined.

CDR1 and CDR2 (ENHRY, SYGVKD) derive from the germline V gene. There are 14 amino acids in the CDR3, from cysteine to phenylalanine inclusive. The DNA shown is the 42-base CDR3, in frame from base 1. V and J are trimmed by 5 bases and 2 bases, and the gene matches miss 5 bases of the junction. As regards this clone: There is no known antigen for this receptor. No per-base quality is available; no much larger clone lies one base away.

The time point label of this sample denotes: cycle 4 day 1 (C4D1), after 5 to 7 weeks of nivolumab. Every trial patient had relapsed following autologous stem cell transplantation, and prior brentuximab vedotin exposure was what differed among cohorts A, B and C. A total of 50 to 70 patients with relapsed/refractory classical Hodgkin lymphoma made up the trial cohort, and each patient's best overall response was complete response, partial response or progressive disease. Trial patients were treated with single-agent nivolumab in the multi-cohort phase II CheckMate 205 trial. An independent review committee assessed best overall response by applying the 2007 International Working Group response criteria. Trial PBMCs were collected just before the start of nivolumab (C1D1) and during therapy at cycle 2 day 1 and cycle 4 day 1. Peripheral blood was collected in 8 mL Vacutainer Cell Preparation Tubes, from which PBMCs were isolated by centrifugation and then cryopreserved.

The Qiagen DNeasy kit was used to extract genomic DNA from unsorted PBMCs and from the negatively selected CD4+ and CD8+ fractions. TCR beta CDR3 regions were amplified by immunoSEQ multiplex PCR using primers annealing to V and J segments. A synthetic immune receptor repertoire was used to minimize amplification bias, and any residual bias was removed computationally once sequencing was done. In the paper's pipeline: Custom Python scripts were used to quantify repertoire diversity as the Shannon entropy index. Unsorted, CD4+ and CD8+ repertoires were analyzed separately, except in combined analyses where CD4+ and CD8+ sequences were merged in silico. Clonal expansion was defined as a frequency increase of at least 2-fold after treatment compared with C1D1, and clones undetected at baseline were assigned a pseudocount of 0.5. Singleton clones were defined as clones with 0 or 1 copy at C1D1, and non-singleton clones were defined as clones with 2 or more copies. Clones expanded in unsorted samples were assigned a CD4+, CD8+ or unknown annotation through matching of protein sequences in sorted samples from the same patient. Wilcoxon tests on paired samples were used to test changes in diversity from C1D1 to C4D1. TCRdb took this table from immuneACCESS and kept in-frame rearrangements with V and J called. Such tables lack part of the clones; where checked against another copy, unresolved V genes explain under half of the gap, and the rest is unexplained. V and J calls plus clone size are reproduced from that table; the DNA served to infer D and trimming. The sample table shows about 9,200 clones, and about 82% are seen once. The ten largest clones add up to about 42% of the sample.

The TCR originated in a human donor with classical Hodgkin lymphoma. The sequences come from peripheral blood mononuclear cells (PBMCs), collected before the fourth cycle of nivolumab. The chain employs TRBV10-3 and TRBJ2-7; 8 bases in between match TRBD2. The CDR3 loop reads CAISLAGSPYEQYF. The sequenced DNA is TGTGCCATCAGTTTAGCGGGGTCCCCCTACGAGCAGTACTTC.